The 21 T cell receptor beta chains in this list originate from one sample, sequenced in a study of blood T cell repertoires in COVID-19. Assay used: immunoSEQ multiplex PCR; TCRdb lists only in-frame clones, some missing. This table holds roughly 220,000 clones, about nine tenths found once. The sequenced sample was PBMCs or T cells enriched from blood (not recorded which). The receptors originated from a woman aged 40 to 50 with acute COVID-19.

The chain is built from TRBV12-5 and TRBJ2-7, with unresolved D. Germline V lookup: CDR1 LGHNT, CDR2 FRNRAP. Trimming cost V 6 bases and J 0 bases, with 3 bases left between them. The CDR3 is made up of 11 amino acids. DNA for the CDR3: TGTGCTAGTGGGAGCTCCTACGAGCAGTACGTC. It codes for CASGSSYEQYV.

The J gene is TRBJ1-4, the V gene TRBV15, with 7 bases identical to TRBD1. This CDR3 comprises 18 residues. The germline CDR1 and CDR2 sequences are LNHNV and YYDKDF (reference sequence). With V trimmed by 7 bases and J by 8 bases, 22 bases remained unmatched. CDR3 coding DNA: TGTGCCACCAAAAGTATCGAGGGACAGCCCGACAAAAACGAAAAACTGTTTTTT. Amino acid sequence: CATKSIEGQPDKNEKLFF.

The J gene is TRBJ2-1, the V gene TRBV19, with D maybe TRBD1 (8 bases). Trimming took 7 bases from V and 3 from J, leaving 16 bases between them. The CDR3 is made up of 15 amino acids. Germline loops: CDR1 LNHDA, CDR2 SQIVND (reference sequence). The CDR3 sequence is CASTITGGVYNEQFF. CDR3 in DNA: TGTGCCAGTACAATAACAGGGGGGGTCTACAATGAGCAGTTCTTC.

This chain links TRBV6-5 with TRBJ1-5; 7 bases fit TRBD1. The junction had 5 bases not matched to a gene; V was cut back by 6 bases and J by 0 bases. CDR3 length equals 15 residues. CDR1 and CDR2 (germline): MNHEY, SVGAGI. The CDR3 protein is CASSPTGNSNQPQHF. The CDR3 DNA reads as TGTGCCAGCAGCCCGACAGGGAATAGCAATCAGCCCCAGCATTTT.

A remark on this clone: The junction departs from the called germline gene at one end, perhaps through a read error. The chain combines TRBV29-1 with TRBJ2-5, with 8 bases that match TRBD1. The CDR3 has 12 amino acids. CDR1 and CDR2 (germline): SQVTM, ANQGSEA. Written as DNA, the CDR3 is TGCAGCGTCGGAAGGACAGGGCCCGAGCTCGACTTC. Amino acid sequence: CSVGRTGPELDF.

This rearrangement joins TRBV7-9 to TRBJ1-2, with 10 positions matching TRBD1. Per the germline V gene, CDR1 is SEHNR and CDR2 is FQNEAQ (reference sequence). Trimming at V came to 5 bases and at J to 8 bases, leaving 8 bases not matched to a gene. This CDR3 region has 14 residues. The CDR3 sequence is CASSVWDRGKGYTF. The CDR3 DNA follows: TGTGCCAGCAGCGTCTGGGACAGGGGAAAGGGCTACACCTTC.

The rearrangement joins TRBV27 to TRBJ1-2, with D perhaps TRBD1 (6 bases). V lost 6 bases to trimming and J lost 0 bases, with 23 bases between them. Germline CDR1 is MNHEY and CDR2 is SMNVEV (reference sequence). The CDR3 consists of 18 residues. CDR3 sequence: CASSRTTLTGPANYGYTF. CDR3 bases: TGTGCCAGCAGCCGAACAACCCTTACAGGGCCGGCTAACTATGGCTACACCTTC.

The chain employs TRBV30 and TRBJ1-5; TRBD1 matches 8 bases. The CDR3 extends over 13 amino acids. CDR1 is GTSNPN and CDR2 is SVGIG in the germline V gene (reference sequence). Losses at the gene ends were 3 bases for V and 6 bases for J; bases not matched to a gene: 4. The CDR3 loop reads CAWSQGASQPQHF. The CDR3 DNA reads TGTGCCTGGAGCCAGGGGGCTAGTCAGCCCCAGCATTTT.

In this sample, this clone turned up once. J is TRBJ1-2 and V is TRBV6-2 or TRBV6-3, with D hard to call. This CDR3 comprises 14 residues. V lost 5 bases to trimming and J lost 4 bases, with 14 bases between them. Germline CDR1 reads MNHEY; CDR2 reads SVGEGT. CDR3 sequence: CASSETDFSYGYTF. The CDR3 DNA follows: TGTGCCAGCAGTGAGACGGACTTCAGCTATGGCTACACCTTC.

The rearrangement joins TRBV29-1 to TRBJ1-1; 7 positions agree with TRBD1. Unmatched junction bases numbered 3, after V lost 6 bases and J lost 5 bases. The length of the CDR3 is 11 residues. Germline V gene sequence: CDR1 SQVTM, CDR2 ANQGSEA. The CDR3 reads CSVSGGTEAFF. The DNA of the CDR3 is TGCAGCGTCTCAGGGGGAACTGAAGCTTTCTTT.

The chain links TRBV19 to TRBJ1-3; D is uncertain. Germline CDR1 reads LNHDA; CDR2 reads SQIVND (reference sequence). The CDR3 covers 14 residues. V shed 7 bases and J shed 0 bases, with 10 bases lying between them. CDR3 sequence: CASKGGNSGNTIYF. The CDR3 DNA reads TGTGCCAGTAAGGGCGGGAACTCTGGAAACACCATATATTTT. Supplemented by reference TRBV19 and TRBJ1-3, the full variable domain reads DGGITQSPKYLFRKEGQNVTLSCEQNLNHDAMYWYRQDPGQGLRLIYYSQIVNDFQKGDIAEGYSVSREKKESFPLTVTSAQKNPTAFYLCASKGGNSGNTIYFGEGSWLTVV.

In nucleotides, the CDR3 is TGTGCCAGCAGCACCCAGGGGACCACTGAAGCTTTCTTT. Translating gives CASSTQGTTEAFF. The chain is built from TRBV9 and TRBJ1-1, with a tentative D call TRBD1 (6 bases). CDR1 is SGDLS, CDR2 YYNGEE, per germline. Trimming pared 4 bases from V and 4 bases from J, leaving 11 bases between. The CDR3 length is 13 residues.

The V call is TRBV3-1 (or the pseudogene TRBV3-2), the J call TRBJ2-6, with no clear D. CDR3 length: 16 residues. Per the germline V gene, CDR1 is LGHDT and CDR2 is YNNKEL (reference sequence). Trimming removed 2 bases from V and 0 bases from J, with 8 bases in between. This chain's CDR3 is CASSQLASSGANVLTF. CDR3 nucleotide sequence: TGTGCCAGCAGCCAACTTGCTAGCTCTGGGGCCAACGTCCTGACTTTC.

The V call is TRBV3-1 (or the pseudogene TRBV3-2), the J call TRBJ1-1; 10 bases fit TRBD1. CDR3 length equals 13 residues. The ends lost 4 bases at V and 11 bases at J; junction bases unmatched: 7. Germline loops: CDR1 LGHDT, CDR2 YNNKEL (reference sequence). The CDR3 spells CASSRKGQGRAFF. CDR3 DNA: TGTGCCAGCAGCCGAAAGGGACAGGGGCGTGCTTTCTTT.

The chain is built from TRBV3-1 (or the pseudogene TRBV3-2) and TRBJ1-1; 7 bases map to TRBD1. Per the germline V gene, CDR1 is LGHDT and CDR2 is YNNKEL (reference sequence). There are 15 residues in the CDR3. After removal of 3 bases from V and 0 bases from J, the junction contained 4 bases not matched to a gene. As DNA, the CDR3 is TGTGCCAGCAGCCATCGAGGGGGCATGAACACTGAAGCTTTCTTT. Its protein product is CASSHRGGMNTEAFF.

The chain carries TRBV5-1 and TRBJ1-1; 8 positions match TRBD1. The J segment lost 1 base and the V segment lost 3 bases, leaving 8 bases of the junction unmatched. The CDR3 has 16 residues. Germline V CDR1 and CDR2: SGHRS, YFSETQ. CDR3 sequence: CASSWTTGQGNTEAFF. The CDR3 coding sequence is TGCGCCAGCAGCTGGACGACAGGACAGGGGAACACTGAAGCTTTCTTT.

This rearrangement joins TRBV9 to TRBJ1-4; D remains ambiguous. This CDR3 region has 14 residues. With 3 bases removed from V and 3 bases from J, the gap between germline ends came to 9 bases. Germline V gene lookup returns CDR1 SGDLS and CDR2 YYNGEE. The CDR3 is CASSGVGPNEKLFF. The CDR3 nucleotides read TGTGCCAGCAGCGGAGTTGGGCCTAATGAAAAACTGTTTTTT.

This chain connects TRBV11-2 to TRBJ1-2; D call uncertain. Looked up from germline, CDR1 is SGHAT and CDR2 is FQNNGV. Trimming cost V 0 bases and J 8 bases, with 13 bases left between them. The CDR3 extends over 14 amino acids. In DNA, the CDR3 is TGTGCCAGCAGCTTAGACAATTGGGCACAAGGCTACACCTTC. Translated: CASSLDNWAQGYTF.

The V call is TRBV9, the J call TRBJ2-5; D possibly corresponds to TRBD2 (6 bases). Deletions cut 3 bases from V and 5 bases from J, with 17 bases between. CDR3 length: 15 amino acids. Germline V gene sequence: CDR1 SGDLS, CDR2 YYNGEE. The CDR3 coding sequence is TGTGCCAGCAGCGGGGGACTGGGGCCCCAGGAGACCCAGTACTTC. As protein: CASSGGLGPQETQYF.

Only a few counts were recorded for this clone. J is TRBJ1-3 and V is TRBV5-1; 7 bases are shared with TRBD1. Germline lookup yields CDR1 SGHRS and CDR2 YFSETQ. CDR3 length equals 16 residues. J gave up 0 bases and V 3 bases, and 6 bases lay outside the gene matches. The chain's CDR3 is CASSSGDSRSGNTIYF. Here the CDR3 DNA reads TGCGCCAGCAGCTCGGGGGACAGCCGCTCTGGAAACACCATATATTTT.

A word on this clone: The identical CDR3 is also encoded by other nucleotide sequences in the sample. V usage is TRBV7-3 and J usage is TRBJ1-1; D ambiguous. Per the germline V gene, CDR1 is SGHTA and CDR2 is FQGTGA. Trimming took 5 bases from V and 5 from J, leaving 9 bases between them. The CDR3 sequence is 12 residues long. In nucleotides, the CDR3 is TGTGCCAGCAGCCTGACGGGAACTGAAGCTTTCTTT. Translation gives CASSLTGTEAFF.